This entry describes one T cell receptor beta chain. The data were taken from a study of breast tumors, draining lymph nodes, adjacent tissues. MiXCR was run by TCRdb on the multiplex PCR reads, yielding one entry per CDR3 protein. The table has approximately 250,000 distinct CDR3 sequences, under 40% seen once. Axillary draining lymph nodes of breast cancer patients supplied the node samples. The V and J ends lost 4 bases and 4 bases respectively, with 11 bases between them. Germline V gene lookup returns CDR1 SGHDT and CDR2 YYEEEE. CDR3 length equals 13 residues. Sequencing was performed on axillary lymph node tissue. The TCR sequence derives from a female donor with breast cancer. Some clones in this sample may be carry-over from other donors' samples. This chain uses TRBV5-6 with TRBJ1-2, with TRBD1 as a possible D gene (6 bases). The CDR3 DNA follows: TGTGCCAGCAGCGAGGGGGTCACCTATGGCTACACCTTC. It encodes CASSEGVTYGYTF.